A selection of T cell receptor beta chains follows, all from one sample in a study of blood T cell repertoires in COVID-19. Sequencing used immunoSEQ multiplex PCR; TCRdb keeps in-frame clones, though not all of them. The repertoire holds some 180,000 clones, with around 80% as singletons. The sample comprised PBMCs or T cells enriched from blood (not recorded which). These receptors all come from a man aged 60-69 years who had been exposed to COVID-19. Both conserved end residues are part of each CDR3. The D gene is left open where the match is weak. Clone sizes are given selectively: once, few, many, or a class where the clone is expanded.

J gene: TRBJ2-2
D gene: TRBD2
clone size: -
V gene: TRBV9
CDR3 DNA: TGTGCCAGCAGCCTGGGGACTAGCGGGGGCACCGGGGAGCTGTTTTTT
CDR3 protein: CASSLGTSGGTGELFF

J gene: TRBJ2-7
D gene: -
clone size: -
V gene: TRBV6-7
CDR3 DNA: TGTGCCAGCAGCCACACGAGAGGCGAGCAGTACTTC
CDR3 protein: CASSHTRGEQYF

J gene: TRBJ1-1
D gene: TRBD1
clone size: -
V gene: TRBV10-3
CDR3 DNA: TGTGCCATCAGTGAAAGGACAGGTGTGAACACTGAAGCTTTCTTT
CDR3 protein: CAISERTGVNTEAFF

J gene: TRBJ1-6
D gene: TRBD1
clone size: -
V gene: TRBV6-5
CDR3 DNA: TGTGCCAGCAGTCAACCCCGGACAGGGAATTCACCCCTCCACTTT
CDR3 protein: CASSQPRTGNSPLHF

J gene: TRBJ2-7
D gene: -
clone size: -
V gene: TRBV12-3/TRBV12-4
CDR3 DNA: TGTGCCAGCAGCATTACATTGTACGAGCAGTACTTC
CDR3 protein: CASSITLYEQYF

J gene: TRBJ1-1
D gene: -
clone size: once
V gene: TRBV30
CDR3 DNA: TGTGCCTGGACCGATAGAACTGAAGCTTTCTTT
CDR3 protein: CAWTDRTEAFF

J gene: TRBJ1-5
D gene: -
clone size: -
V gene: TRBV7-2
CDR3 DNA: TGTGCCAGCAGCTTAGGCAGAAATAGCAATCAGCCCCAGCATTTT
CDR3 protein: CASSLGRNSNQPQHF

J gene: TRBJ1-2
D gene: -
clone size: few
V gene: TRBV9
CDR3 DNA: TGTGCCAGCAGCGTATCCCTCTCCGATGGCTACACCTTC
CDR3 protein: CASSVSLSDGYTF

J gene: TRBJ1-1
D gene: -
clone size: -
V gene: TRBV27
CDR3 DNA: TGTGCCAGCAGGGCACAACAGGGCAACACTGAAGCTTTCTTT
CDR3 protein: CASRAQQGNTEAFF

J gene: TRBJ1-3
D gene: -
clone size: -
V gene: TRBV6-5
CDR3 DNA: TGTGCCAGCAGTTCGGCGTCTCCAGGGTCTGGAAACACCATATATTTT
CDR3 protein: CASSSASPGSGNTIYF

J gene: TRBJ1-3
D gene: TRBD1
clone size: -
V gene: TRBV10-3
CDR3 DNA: TGTGCCATCACCAACGGAGGGGGCCTTGGAAACACCATATATTTT
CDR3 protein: CAITNGGGLGNTIYF

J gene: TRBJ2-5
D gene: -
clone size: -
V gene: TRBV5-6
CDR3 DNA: TGTGCCAGCAGCTTGGCGCCAGGCAGATTAGAGACCCAGTACTTC
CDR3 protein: CASSLAPGRLETQYF

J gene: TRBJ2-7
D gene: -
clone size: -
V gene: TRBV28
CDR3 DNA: TGTGCCAGCAGTTTAGGGGGGGCCCGCTCCTACGAGCAGTACTTC
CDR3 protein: CASSLGGARSYEQYF

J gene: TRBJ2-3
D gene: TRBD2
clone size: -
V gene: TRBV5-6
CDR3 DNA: TGTGCCAGCAGCTTGCCCAGCGGGAGGGTAGGAGATACGCAGTATTTT
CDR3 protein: CASSLPSGRVGDTQYF

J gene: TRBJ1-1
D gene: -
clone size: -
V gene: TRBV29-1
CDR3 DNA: TGCAGCGTTGAGGGGGCCGTGAACACTGAAGCTTTCTTT
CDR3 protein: CSVEGAVNTEAFF

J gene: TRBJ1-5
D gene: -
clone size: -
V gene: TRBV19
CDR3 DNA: TGTGCCAGTGGGGAGGGTTACTTACAGCCCCAGCATTTT
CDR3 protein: CASGEGYLQPQHF

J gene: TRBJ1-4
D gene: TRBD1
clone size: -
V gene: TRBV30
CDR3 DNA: TGTGCCTGGAGGCTTGGACAGGGCCGTGAAAAACTGTTTTTT
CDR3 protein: CAWRLGQGREKLFF

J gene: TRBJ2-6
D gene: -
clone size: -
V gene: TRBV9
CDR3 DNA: TGTGCCAGCAGCCTAGTAGCGATCTCTGGGGCCAACGTCCTGACTTTC
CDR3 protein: CASSLVAISGANVLTF

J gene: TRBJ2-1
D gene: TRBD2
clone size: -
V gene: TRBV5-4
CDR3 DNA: TGTGCCAGCAGCTTCTCCCCGACTAGCGGGAGCCCGTATGAGCAGTTCTTC
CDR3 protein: CASSFSPTSGSPYEQFF

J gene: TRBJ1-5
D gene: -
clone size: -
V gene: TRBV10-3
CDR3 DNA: TGTGCCATCAGTGGCGGGGATCGAAATCAGCCCCAGCATTTT
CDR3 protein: CAISGGDRNQPQHF

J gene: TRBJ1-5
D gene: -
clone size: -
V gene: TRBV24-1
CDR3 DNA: TGTGCCACCAGTGATTCCGGGATAGTGCAGCCCCAGCATTTT
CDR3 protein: CATSDSGIVQPQHF

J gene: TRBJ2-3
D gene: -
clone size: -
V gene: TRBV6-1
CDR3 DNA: TGTGCCAGCAGTGAAGCGGCAGTTACGCAGTATTTT
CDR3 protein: CASSEAAVTQYF

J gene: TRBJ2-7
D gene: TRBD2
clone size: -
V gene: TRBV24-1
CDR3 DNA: TGTGCCACCAGTGACGTGACTAGCGGGAGCTACGAGCAGTACTTC
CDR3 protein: CATSDVTSGSYEQYF

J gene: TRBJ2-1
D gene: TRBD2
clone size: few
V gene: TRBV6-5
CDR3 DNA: TGTGCCAGCAGTTACTCGGGGGAGGGCCGCAGTCGTGAGCAGTTCTTC
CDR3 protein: CASSYSGEGRSREQFF

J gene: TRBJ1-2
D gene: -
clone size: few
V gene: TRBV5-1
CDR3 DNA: TGCGCCAGCGCACTACGGGGGGGCGTTGATGGCTACACCTTC
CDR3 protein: CASALRGGVDGYTF

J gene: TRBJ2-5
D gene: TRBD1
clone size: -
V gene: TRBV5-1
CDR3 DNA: TGCGCCAGCTGTTTGGGACAGGGGTTTCGGGAGACCCAGTACTTC
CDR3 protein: CASCLGQGFRETQYF

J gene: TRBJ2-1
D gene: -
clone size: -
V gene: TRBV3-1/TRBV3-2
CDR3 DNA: TGTGCCAGCAGCCAGAAGGGCGGGCTCAGACATGAGCAGTTCTTC
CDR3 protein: CASSQKGGLRHEQFF

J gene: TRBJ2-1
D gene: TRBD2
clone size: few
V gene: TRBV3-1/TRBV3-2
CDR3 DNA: TGTGCCAGCAGCCCTCGACTAGCGGTTGAGTACAATGAGCAGTTCTTC
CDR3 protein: CASSPRLAVEYNEQFF

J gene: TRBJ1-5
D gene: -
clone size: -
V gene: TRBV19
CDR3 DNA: TGTGCCAGTAGTGCAATGAGGGGGTCGGGCAATCAGCCCCAGCATTTT
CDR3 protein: CASSAMRGSGNQPQHF

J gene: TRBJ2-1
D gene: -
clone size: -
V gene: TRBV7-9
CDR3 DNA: TGTGCCAGCAGCCCCTTTGCGGGGCGGTCCTACAATGAGCAGTTCTTC
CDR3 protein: CASSPFAGRSYNEQFF

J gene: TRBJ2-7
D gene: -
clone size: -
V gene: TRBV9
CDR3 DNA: TGTGCCAGCAGCGATGGAGGAAAGTCAACGGAGCAGTACTTC
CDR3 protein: CASSDGGKSTEQYF

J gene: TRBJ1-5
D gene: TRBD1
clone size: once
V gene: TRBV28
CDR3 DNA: TGTGCCAGCAGTTTAGTTACCTTGGCCAGGGGGCAGCATTTT
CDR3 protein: CASSLVTLARGQHF

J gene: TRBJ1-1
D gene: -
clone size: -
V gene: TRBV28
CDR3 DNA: TGTGCCAGCAGCCGACTTCCAGCGGGCACTGAAGCTTTCTTT
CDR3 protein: CASSRLPAGTEAFF

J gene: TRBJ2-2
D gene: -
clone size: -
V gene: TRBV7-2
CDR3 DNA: TGTGCCAGCAGCTTAGCTGGGATTGGAGGGAATGGCGGGGAGCTGTTTTTT
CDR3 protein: CASSLAGIGGNGGELFF